The entry below describes one T cell receptor (beta chain). Isolated RNA was reverse transcribed in full, so expressed TCRB transcripts were sequenced. An average around 3.3 million reads came from naive, central memory and regulatory T cell samples. Profiling relied on immunoSEQ multiplex PCR, and the TCRdb table lists in-frame clones only, not all of them. The sample consists of 900,000 or so clones, roughly 15% of them appearing once. The sample comes from a study of beta chain features in type 1 diabetes. The germline V and J ends were trimmed by 6 bases and 8 bases, with 8 bases remaining between them. The CDR3 sequence is 11 residues long. Germline CDR1 is MNHNY and CDR2 is SVGAGI (reference sequence).

This clonotype was obtained from a woman younger than 35 in good health. Input material: naive CD4+ T cells from blood. This chain connects TRBV6-6 to TRBJ1-5; D is unclear. CDR3 amino acids: CASSLEEPQHF. CDR3 bases: TGTGCCAGCAGCTTAGAAGAGCCCCAGCATTTT.